A selection of T cell receptor beta chains follows, all from one sample in a study of blood T cell repertoires in COVID-19. TCRdb's copy holds only in-frame clones and misses some; the assay was immunoSEQ multiplex PCR. The sample contains about 78,000 clones, roughly nine tenths of which appear only once. The specimen sequenced was peripheral blood. All receptors derive from a woman aged 55-70 years with acute or convalescent COVID-19. The CDR3 runs from the conserved cysteine through the conserved F or W. A D gene is named only where the DNA matches it firmly. A row's size may be missing; if present it is once, few, many or a size class.

>TRBD2|TRBJ2-7|NA|TRBV10-3
CAISESTSGSVPYEQYF
TGTGCCATCAGTGAGTCAACTAGCGGAAGTGTCCCCTACGAGCAGTACTTC
>NA|TRBJ2-3|NA|TRBV7-2
CASSLGAGEADTQYF
TGTGCCAGCAGCTTAGGGGCAGGGGAAGCAGATACGCAGTATTTT
>TRBD1|TRBJ2-3|NA|TRBV7-8
CASRLQGAGTDTQYF
TGTGCCAGCAGGTTACAGGGGGCTGGCACAGATACGCAGTATTTT
>NA|TRBJ1-2|NA|TRBV7-2
CASSSPGAVGYTF
TGTGCCAGCAGCTCGCCAGGGGCGGTTGGCTACACCTTC
>NA|TRBJ2-3|once|TRBV5-8
CASSRNPQGMGTDTQYF
TGTGCCAGCAGCCGAAACCCACAGGGTATGGGCACAGATACGCAGTATTTT
>NA|TRBJ1-2|NA|TRBV10-3
CAIISGVGYTF
TGTGCCATCATTTCGGGGGTTGGCTACACCTTC
>TRBD2|TRBJ2-3|NA|TRBV2
CASKKPGLGTDTQYF
TGTGCCAGCAAAAAACCGGGACTAGGGACAGATACGCAGTATTTT
>NA|TRBJ1-6|NA|TRBV28
CASSAGGAGSYNSPLHF
TGTGCCAGCAGTGCCGGGGGGGCAGGCTCCTATAATTCACCCCTCCACTTT
>NA|TRBJ1-4|NA|TRBV5-1
CASRPGRTAAYEKLFF
TGCGCCAGCAGGCCGGGTAGGACAGCCGCCTACGAAAAACTGTTTTTT
>NA|TRBJ2-5|few|TRBV18
CASSPRGLQETQYF
TGTGCCAGCTCACCTCGAGGGTTGCAAGAGACCCAGTACTTC
>NA|TRBJ1-5|NA|TRBV3-1/TRBV3-2
CASSQDQSGPQHF
TGTGCCAGCAGCCAAGATCAAAGCGGGCCCCAGCATTTT
>NA|TRBJ1-2|NA|TRBV12-5
CARLEYDYGYTF
TGTGCTAGATTAGAGTATGACTATGGCTACACCTTC
>NA|TRBJ2-7|NA|TRBV4-1
CASSHYGLPSYEQYF
TGCGCCAGCAGTCACTACGGACTCCCCTCCTACGAGCAGTACTTC
>TRBD1|TRBJ2-1|NA|TRBV19
CASRPGTGAINEQFF
TGTGCCAGTAGGCCCGGGACAGGGGCTATCAATGAGCAGTTCTTC
>TRBD2|TRBJ2-1|NA|TRBV7-9
CASSLPIGLAGGHNEQFF
TGTGCCAGCAGCTTACCCATAGGACTAGCGGGGGGTCACAATGAGCAGTTCTTC
>NA|TRBJ1-1|few|TRBV11-2
CASSPGIRGKSTEAFF
TGTGCCAGCAGCCCTGGTATCCGGGGAAAGTCCACTGAAGCTTTCTTT
>NA|TRBJ2-7|NA|TRBV9
CASSVVGVDEQYF
TGTGCCAGCAGCGTAGTAGGGGTTGACGAGCAGTACTTC
>NA|TRBJ1-3|once|TRBV28
CASSTGEPFGITIYF
TGTGCCAGCAGTACAGGCGAGCCCTTTGGAATCACCATATATTTT
>NA|TRBJ2-1|NA|TRBV6-6
CASSSPSNEQFF
TGTGCCAGCAGTTCCCCCAGCAATGAGCAGTTCTTC
>TRBD1|TRBJ1-3|once|TRBV28
CASSSTGGGNTIYF
TGTGCCAGCAGTTCTACAGGGGGCGGAAACACCATATATTTT
>NA|TRBJ2-1|NA|TRBV6-5
CASSYLGDNEQFF
TGTGCCAGCAGTTACTTAGGAGACAATGAGCAGTTCTTC
>NA|TRBJ2-2|NA|TRBV7-8
CASRKKGHNTGELFF
TGTGCCAGCAGAAAAAAGGGACACAACACCGGGGAGCTGTTTTTT
>TRBD1|TRBJ1-2|NA|TRBV29-1
CSVEENSGGQGGSRSYGYTF
TGCAGCGTTGAAGAAAATTCCGGAGGACAGGGAGGATCCCGGTCCTATGGCTACACCTTC
>NA|TRBJ2-7|NA|TRBV27
CASSSRDWLDEQYF
TGTGCCAGCAGTTCTCGGGACTGGTTGGACGAGCAGTACTTC
>NA|TRBJ2-7|few|TRBV9
CASSVGHGGRAYEQYF
TGTGCCAGCAGCGTAGGGCATGGGGGCAGAGCTTACGAGCAGTACTTC
>TRBD2|TRBJ2-7|NA|TRBV3-1/TRBV3-2
CASSPFTGTSRHYEQYF
TGTGCCAGCAGCCCATTTACCGGGACTAGCAGACATTACGAGCAGTACTTC
>NA|TRBJ2-3|NA|TRBV2
CASTLVGATGENTQYF
TGTGCCAGCACCCTCGTGGGGGCTACCGGTGAGAATACGCAGTATTTT
>NA|TRBJ2-7|NA|TRBV21-1
CASSIGGDLTDYEQYF
TGTGCCAGCAGCATTGGCGGGGATTTAACGGACTACGAGCAGTACTTC
>NA|TRBJ1-1|once|TRBV13
CASSPPPDTEAFF
TGTGCCAGCAGCCCCCCCCCGGACACTGAAGCTTTCTTT
>NA|TRBJ2-7|once|TRBV10-3
CAISPGLNYEQYF
TGTGCCATCAGCCCGGGACTGAACTACGAGCAGTACTTC
>NA|TRBJ1-5|NA|TRBV30
CAWSVRGNQPQHF
TGTGCCTGGAGTGTACGCGGGAATCAGCCCCAGCATTTT
>NA|TRBJ2-1|NA|TRBV15
CATSTGGSYNEQFF
TGTGCCACCAGCACAGGGGGGAGTTACAATGAGCAGTTCTTC
>NA|TRBJ2-2|NA|TRBV28
CASRLSANTGELFF
TGTGCCAGCAGGTTGTCAGCGAACACCGGGGAGCTGTTTTTT
>TRBD2|TRBJ2-3|NA|TRBV3-1/TRBV3-2
CASSQGNGLAGVTDTQYF
TGTGCCAGCAGCCAAGGAAATGGACTAGCGGGAGTCACAGATACGCAGTATTTT
>TRBD1|TRBJ1-2|NA|TRBV6-6
CASSYSGRGDGYTF
TGTGCCAGCAGTTACTCGGGCAGGGGGGATGGCTACACCTTC